Presented here are 10 T cell receptor beta chains from one specimen sequenced in a study of blood T cell repertoires in COVID-19. Sequencing used immunoSEQ multiplex PCR; TCRdb keeps in-frame clones, though not all of them. Of fewer than 250,000 clones listed, 86% were seen once; the top ten hold 3% to 4%. The sample taken for sequencing was PBMCs or T cells enriched from blood (not recorded which). These receptors were obtained from a woman aged 40 to 50 with acute COVID-19.

V gene TRBV18 combines with J gene TRBJ2-4, with D possibly TRBD2 on 5 matching bases. V lost 3 bases and J lost 4, with 16 bases in between. The germline V gene has CDR1 KGHSH and CDR2 LQKENI. CDR3 length: 16 residues. This CDR3 reads CASSPSSGIGKNIQYF. The CDR3 DNA reads TGTGCCAGCTCACCGTCGTCCGGGATCGGGAAAAACATTCAGTACTTC.

This chain uses TRBV3-1 (or the pseudogene TRBV3-2) with TRBJ2-7; possible D gene TRBD2, 6 bases. V gave up 6 bases and J gave up 2 bases, with 14 bases separating them. This CDR3 comprises 14 residues. Germline CDR1 is LGHDT and CDR2 is YNNKEL (reference sequence). CDR3: CASRRGGSTYEQYF. The CDR3 nucleotides read TGTGCCAGCAGGAGGGGAGGATCTACCTACGAGCAGTACTTC.

The chain carries TRBV27 and TRBJ1-2; D not resolved. V lost 7 bases, J lost 2 bases, and 8 bases lay in between. Germline V gene sequence: CDR1 MNHEY, CDR2 SMNVEV (reference sequence). The CDR3 has 12 residues. The CDR3 spells CASKTTNYGYTF. The CDR3 DNA sequence: TGTGCCAGCAAAACAACAAACTATGGCTACACCTTC.

This clone was detected once. The chain is built from TRBV6-5 and TRBJ1-5; D remains ambiguous. The CDR3 runs to 15 residues. CDR1 is MNHEY, CDR2 SVGAGI, per germline. V was shortened by 2 bases and J by 3 bases, with 11 bases between the two germline ends. CDR3 loop: CASSYQSGYNQPQHF. Written as DNA, the CDR3 is TGTGCCAGCAGTTACCAGTCAGGTTACAATCAGCCCCAGCATTTT.

The gene calls are TRBV28 and TRBJ2-5; possibly TRBD2 for D (5 bases). V lost 5 bases, J lost 4 bases, and 17 bases lay in between. Germline values: CDR1 MDHEN, CDR2 SYDVKM. This CDR3 region has 15 residues. The DNA of the CDR3 is TGTGCCAGCAGTCCGGCAACAGCCCGGGGAGAGACCCAGTACTTC. It codes for CASSPATARGETQYF.

The J gene is TRBJ2-5, the V gene TRBV5-1, with D maybe TRBD1 (6 bases). Germline-derived CDR1 and CDR2 are SGHRS and YFSETQ. The CDR3 covers 14 residues. Trimming cost V 5 bases and J 5 bases, with 16 bases left between them. CDR3 DNA sequence: TGCGCCAGCAGGGCCGGGACAAGGGGTGAGACCCAGTACTTC. Encoded protein: CASRAGTRGETQYF.

The chain employs TRBV25-1 and TRBJ2-7; possible D gene TRBD1, 7 bases. The CDR3 has 14 amino acids. CDR1 is MGHDK, CDR2 SYGVNS, per germline. V lost 3 bases and J 3 bases, leaving 12 bases between the germline ends. CDR3 sequence (DNA): TGTGCCAGCAGTGAGTCAGGGGGGAACTACGAGCAGTACTTC. This translates into CASSESGGNYEQYF.

The chain is built from TRBV28 and TRBJ2-7, with TRBD1 identical over 10 bases. In germline, CDR1 is MDHEN, CDR2 SYDVKM. The CDR3 covers 15 residues. The V and J ends lost 6 bases and 2 bases, in that order; junction bases with no gene match: 7. The CDR3 nucleotides read TGTGCCAGCAGGGCAACCGGGACAGGGGCCTACGAGCAGTACTTC. Translating it yields CASRATGTGAYEQYF. Full variable domain (missing parts from reference TRBV28 and TRBJ2-7): DVKVTQSSRYLVKRTGEKVFLECVQDMDHENMFWYRQDPGLGLRLIYFSYDVKMKEKGDIPEGYSVSREKKERFSLILESASTNQTSMYLCASRATGTGAYEQYFGPGTRLTVT.

The rearrangement uses TRBV27 and TRBJ2-7, with D unclear. Trimming cost V 2 bases and J 3 bases, with 14 bases left between them. The V gene's germline CDR1 is MNHEY and CDR2 SMNVEV (reference sequence). The CDR3 loop spans 15 amino acids. The CDR3 region has the DNA TGTGCCAGCAGTTTACAGCAGGATACCCACTACGAGCAGTACTTC. The encoded protein is CASSLQQDTHYEQYF.

This clone was counted a single time. The chain is built from TRBV11-2 and TRBJ1-5; no reliable D call. Germline loops: CDR1 SGHAT, CDR2 FQNNGV. Trimming took off 2 bases at V and 0 bases at J, with 8 bases between the two ends. The CDR3 runs 15 residues. CDR3 nucleotides: TGTGCCAGCAGCTTAAGTGCCTATAGCAATCAGCCCCAGCATTTT. It yields the protein CASSLSAYSNQPQHF. The full variable domain, completed using reference TRBV11-2 and TRBJ1-5, is EAGVAQSPRYKIIEKRQSVAFWCNPISGHATLYWYQQILGQGPKLLIQFQNNGVVDDSQLPKDRFSAERLKGVDSTLKIQPAKLEDSAVYLCASSLSAYSNQPQHFGDGTRLSIL.